This is a list of T cell receptor beta chains from one sample in a study of identical twins. TCRdb re-analysed the 5' RACE reads in MiXCR, keeping a single row per CDR3 protein. The data contain just under 650,000 distinct CDR3 sequences, around 7.4% of them seen just once; the ten biggest clones take up approximately 1.5%. The same specimen was also included in a second study, on yellow fever vaccine responses in identical twins.

Sequenced sample: PBMCs. The receptors stem from a woman aged 18-29 years in good health. The CDR3 runs from the conserved cysteine through the conserved F or W. The D gene is left open where the match is weak. A row's size may be missing; if present it is once, few, many or a size class.

NA many TRBJ1-3 TRBV10-3 TGTGCCATCAGCAGGGACACAAACTCTGGAAACACCATATATTTT CAISRDTNSGNTIYF
NA NA TRBJ1-4 TRBV6-2/TRBV6-3 TGTGCCAGCAGTCAAAGGGACCGGGAAAAACTGTTTTTT CASSQRDREKLFF
NA many TRBJ1-1 TRBV12-3/TRBV12-4 TGTGCCAGCAGTATCACTTCTGAAGCTTTCTTT CASSITSEAFF
TRBD1 NA TRBJ2-5 TRBV24-1 TGTGCCACCAGTGATTCCGGGACAGGGGGACGGGAGACCCAGTACTTC CATSDSGTGGRETQYF
NA few TRBJ2-5 TRBV6-1 TGTGCCAGCAGTCAATATCCCCCTCTCCAGGGGACCCTCCAAGAGACCCAGTACTTC CASSQYPPLQGTLQETQYF
NA many TRBJ2-3 TRBV4-1 TGCGCCAGCAGCCGCGTAGCAGATACGCAGTATTTT CASSRVADTQYF
NA many TRBJ1-6 TRBV20-1 TGCAGTGCTAGAGGGACAGAGAATTCACCCCTCCACTTT CSARGTENSPLHF
TRBD1 few TRBJ1-5 TRBV20-1 TGCAGTGCTAGAGCACCGGGACAGGTGGCTCAGCCCCAGCATTTT CSARAPGQVAQPQHF
NA NA TRBJ2-7 TRBV5-1 TGCGCCAGCAGCAAGGACTACTCCGAGCAGTACTTC CASSKDYSEQYF
NA NA TRBJ2-1 TRBV6-5 TGTGCCAGCAGTTACGGGCCGTCCCCCTACAATGAGCAGTTCTTC CASSYGPSPYNEQFF
NA many TRBJ1-1 TRBV12-3/TRBV12-4 TGTGCCAGCAGTTTCGGGGGAACTGAAGCTTTCTTT CASSFGGTEAFF
NA NA TRBJ2-5 TRBV5-5 TGTGCCAGCATCCCGGGGATTCGAGAAGAGACCCAGTACTTC CASIPGIREETQYF
TRBD2 few TRBJ2-1 TRBV20-1 TGCAGTGCGCGGAGCGGGAGGGTCGACTCCTACAATGAGCAGTTCTTC CSARSGRVDSYNEQFF
TRBD1 NA TRBJ2-7 TRBV5-5 TGTGCCAGCAGCTTGTGGGACAGGGAAGGAGAGCAGTACTTC CASSLWDREGEQYF
NA few TRBJ2-7 TRBV4-1 TGCGCCAGCAGCCCGAGGAGGACCTACGAGCAGTACTTC CASSPRRTYEQYF
NA many TRBJ1-2 TRBV24-1 TGTGCCACCAGTGATTTTGAGGGGATTGGCTACACCTTC CATSDFEGIGYTF
TRBD2 few TRBJ2-1 TRBV5-1 TGCGCCAGCAGCCCGTCGTCCCTGACTAGCGGTTCCTACAATGAGCAGTTCTTC CASSPSSLTSGSYNEQFF
TRBD2 NA TRBJ2-1 TRBV5-1 TGCGCCAGCAGCTTGGTAGCGGGTGAAGCCAATGAGCAGTTCTTC CASSLVAGEANEQFF
TRBD1 few TRBJ1-4 TRBV5-1 TGCGCCAGCAGCTTGGCCGGACAGGGACAGGGATCGGAAGAAAAACTGTTTTTT CASSLAGQGQGSEEKLFF
TRBD1 NA TRBJ1-5 TRBV10-3 TGTGCCATCGGGACAGGAGATAGCAATCAGCCCCAGCATTTT CAIGTGDSNQPQHF
NA NA TRBJ2-2 TRBV11-2 TGTGCCAGCAGCACACGACGGGACCCCAAGACCGGGGAGCTGTTTTTT CASSTRRDPKTGELFF
TRBD2 NA TRBJ2-1 TRBV20-1 TGCAGTGCGAACCCGACTAGCTCGCGGGGCAATGAGCAGTTCTTC CSANPTSSRGNEQFF
TRBD2 many TRBJ2-7 TRBV28 TGTGCCAGCAGTTTATCCCCGGGACTAGCGGGATACGCAACCTACGAGCAGTACTTC CASSLSPGLAGYATYEQYF
NA few TRBJ1-2 TRBV7-9 TGTGCCAGCAGCTTAGGGTCGGGGTATGCGTACACCTTC CASSLGSGYAYTF